The clone carrying this T cell receptor beta chain was detected a few times. What it recognizes is unknown. The data belong to a study of regulatory T cells in long-lasting Graves disease. Arm-PCR with iRepertoire HTBI primers amplified the CDR3 regions for these TCR beta libraries. Via MiXCR, TCRdb re-called the multiplex PCR reads, giving one row per CDR3 protein. The table records some 450,000 distinct CDR3 sequences, less than 25% of them present only once. The germline V gene encodes CDR1 MGHDK and CDR2 SYGVNS. Deletions cut 1 base from V and 6 bases from J, with 13 bases between. The CDR3 is made up of 14 amino acids. Study results and caveats: Between persistent patients, 2,500 to 3,500 public clonotypes were shared, exceeding the 900 to 1,000 shared between new patients.

Stated time point: persistent/refractory GD, antithyroid drugs over 5 years with positive TRAb. RNA isolated from PBMCs was used to make the TCR library. This TCR derives from a female donor with Graves disease. Sequenced material: peripheral blood mononuclear cells (PBMCs), taken when the disease was refractory, from a patient treated with antithyroid drugs. The chain has TRBV25-1 and TRBJ2-7; D possibly matches TRBD1 or TRBD2 (5 bases each). The CDR3 bases are TGTGCCAGCAGTGAATTCGCGGGTGGGGGCGAGCAGTACTTC. It is translated as CASSEFAGGGEQYF.